This T cell receptor beta chain stems from a study of graft-versus-host responses after intestinal transplantation. Looking at the study overall: Multivisceral, liver-intestinal, or isolated intestinal transplants were given to recipients.

On this clone itself: No antigen is known for it.

The ends were cut back, 6 bases at V and 4 bases at J, with 6 bases in the middle. CDR1 SNHLY and CDR2 FYNNEI come from the germline V gene. The CDR3 runs to 11 residues. Whole-study results and caveats: Present in recipient marrow, GvH clones included some that appeared first in ileum or blood.

The method was immunoSEQ multiplex PCR; TCRdb's version includes in-frame clones alone and lacks a portion of them. The sample has around 99,000 clones, 87% seen once. The sequencing here drew on unstimulated CD4+ T cells sorted from spleen or lymph node cells, taken before transplant. V and J are TRBV2 and TRBJ1-2, with D unclear. The sequence came from a human donor who was the organ donor for an intestinal transplant. The CDR3 reads CASRTGYGYTF. The CDR3, as DNA: TGTGCCAGCAGGACGGGCTATGGCTACACCTTC.